A single sample is the source of the 11 T cell receptor beta chains below, sequenced in a study of cytomegalovirus exposure and HLA in healthy donors. The PCR had 60 Vbeta and 13 Jbeta primers. Only in-frame clones appear in the TCRdb table, and some are missing; sequencing was by immunoSEQ multiplex PCR. Among around 110,000 clones listed, about four fifths were seen once. The specimen sequenced was PBMCs. The receptors were gathered from a man aged 25-40 years in good health and CMV-seropositive.

The V call is TRBV6-6, the J call TRBJ2-7; D is ambiguous. CDR3 length equals 13 residues. V lost 5 bases to trimming and J lost 9 bases, with 17 bases between them. Looked up from germline, CDR1 is MNHNY and CDR2 is SVGAGI (reference sequence). CDR3 sequence reads: CASSLETSLVQYF. CDR3 bases: TGTGCCAGCAGTCTCGAGACTTCTCTGGTGCAGTACTTC.

J is TRBJ1-3 and V is TRBV27, with D maybe TRBD1 (6 bases). Germline assignment: CDR1 MNHEY and CDR2 SMNVEV (reference sequence). V was clipped by 8 bases and J by 2 bases, with 10 bases between them. The CDR3 consists of 13 residues. CDR3 region: CASGGYAGNTIYF. Written as DNA, the CDR3 is TGTGCCAGCGGGGGCTATGCTGGAAACACCATATATTTT.

The V gene is TRBV7-9, the J gene TRBJ1-1; D is possibly TRBD1 (5 bases). Trimming stripped 1 base from V and 7 bases from J, with 7 bases between. The CDR3 has 12 amino acids. The germline gives CDR1 SEHNR, CDR2 FQNEAQ (reference sequence). The CDR3 here is CASSLGRGEAFF. The CDR3 nucleotides read TGTGCCAGCAGCTTAGGTAGGGGTGAAGCTTTCTTT.

V is TRBV7-9 and J is TRBJ2-3, with D perhaps matching TRBD2 (6 bases). The CDR3 has 17 residues. With 3 bases removed from V and 4 bases from J, the gap between germline ends came to 20 bases. CDR1 and CDR2 from the germline V gene are SEHNR and FQNEAQ (reference sequence). CDR3 nucleotides: TGTGCCAGCAGCTTCCTGAGCGGGCGCGGGAAATCAGATACGCAGTATTTT. Translated, it gives CASSFLSGRGKSDTQYF.

This chain joins TRBV27 and TRBJ2-2, with a tentative D call TRBD2 (6 bases). From germline, CDR1 is MNHEY and CDR2 SMNVEV (reference sequence). The V and J ends lost 3 bases and 2 bases respectively, with 13 bases between them. The CDR3 has 16 residues. This CDR3 reads CASSFEGGPNTGELFF. The DNA of the CDR3 is TGTGCCAGCAGTTTCGAAGGAGGGCCTAACACCGGGGAGCTGTTTTTT.

This clone was found a few times. The chain has TRBV5-4 and TRBJ2-7; TRBD2 aligns across 9 bases. The CDR3 loop spans 15 amino acids. Germline-derived CDR1 and CDR2 are SGHNT and YYREEE (reference sequence). With V trimmed by 4 bases and J by 0 bases, 5 bases remained unmatched. Here the CDR3 reads CASSQDSGSSYEQYF. CDR3 sequence (DNA): TGTGCCAGCAGCCAAGATAGCGGGAGCTCCTACGAGCAGTACTTC.

CDR3 DNA sequence: TGTGCCAGCAGCCAAGATCGGACTAGCGTTAACTACGAGCAGTACTTC. It specifies CASSQDRTSVNYEQYF. The chain recombines TRBV4-2 with TRBJ2-7; TRBD2 matches at 9 bases. V trimming: 0 bases; J trimming: 3 bases; junction bases outside the gene matches: 6. The germline CDR1 and CDR2 sequences are LGHNA and YNFKEQ. CDR3 length: 16 amino acids.

The gene calls are TRBV5-1 and TRBJ2-2, with D perhaps matching TRBD1 (5 bases). The CDR3 length is 14 residues. Germline V CDR1 and CDR2: SGHRS, YFSETQ. Trimming pared 4 bases from V and 5 bases from J, leaving 12 bases between. In DNA form, the CDR3 reads TGCGCCAGCAGCCAAGGGGTCGGTACCGGGGAGCTGTTTTTT. It is translated as CASSQGVGTGELFF.

This clone was seen a few times. The CDR3 DNA reads as TGTGCCACCGGGGGGACAGGGTACTACGAGCAGTACTTC. Its protein product is CATGGTGYYEQYF. J is TRBJ2-7 and V is TRBV19, with 9 positions matching TRBD1. With 10 bases clipped from V and 3 bases from J, the junction kept 7 bases outside the gene matches. Germline V lookup: CDR1 LNHDA, CDR2 SQIVND (reference sequence). The CDR3 contains 13 residues.

This clone was picked up a small number of times. CDR3 amino acids: CASSPVSGRPNNEQFF. The CDR3 DNA is TGTGCCAGCAGCCCCGTAAGCGGGAGGCCCAACAATGAGCAGTTCTTC. The genes are TRBV7-2 and TRBJ2-1, with 9 bases fitting TRBD2. The ends lost 5 bases at V and 5 bases at J; junction bases unmatched: 10. From germline, CDR1 is SGHTA and CDR2 FQGNSA. The CDR3 extends over 16 amino acids.

The chain recombines TRBV6-1 with TRBJ2-5; D gene unclear. The last part of the DNA fits TRBJ2-7 better; the J call may be wrong. The CDR3 is made up of 15 amino acids. CDR1 is MNHNS and CDR2 is SASEGT in the germline V gene. In DNA form, the CDR3 reads TGTGCCAGCAGTGAAGAAGGTGGAGTACCCTACGAGCAGTACTTC. It translates to CASSEEGGVPYEQYF.